A single sample is the source of the 9 T cell receptor beta chains below, sequenced in a study of OX40 agonist ivuxolimab in advanced cancers. Produced via immunoSEQ multiplex PCR; TCRdb's table is partial and in-frame only. This table has roughly 52,000 clones, 80% to 90% appearing once. Sequencing used CD4+ or CD8+ T cells sorted from blood, obtained in a trial of the OX40 agonist ivuxolimab. These receptors were obtained from an adult with an advanced solid tumor such as melanoma, head and neck, liver or kidney cancer.

This clone showed up just once. This sample includes further DNA sequences coding for the same CDR3. This chain uses TRBV4-3 with TRBJ2-7; TRBD2 is a possible D gene (6 bases). The CDR3 runs 13 residues. Germline CDR1 is LGHNA and CDR2 is YSLEER. V lost 3 bases and J 6 bases, leaving 12 bases between the germline ends. The CDR3 bases are TGCGCCAGCAGCCAGCGGGGTGGCAGCGAGCAGTACTTC. This translates into CASSQRGGSEQYF.

This clone was seen a single time. The J gene is TRBJ1-1, the V gene TRBV2, with D possibly TRBD1 on 5 matching bases. V gave up 6 bases and J gave up 6 bases, with 14 bases separating them. Per the germline V gene, CDR1 is SNHLY and CDR2 is FYNNEI. CDR3 size: 13 residues. This CDR3 is CASRSLGEAEAFF. The CDR3 nucleotides read TGTGCCAGCAGATCTTTGGGGGAGGCTGAAGCTTTCTTT.

The V gene is TRBV28, the J gene TRBJ2-5; TRBD1 aligns across 10 bases. V lost 6 bases and J lost 5; bases outside the gene matches: 15. The germline CDR1 and CDR2 sequences are MDHEN and SYDVKM. This CDR3 has 17 residues. CDR3 region: CASRPSAIGTGVETQYF. CDR3 sequence (DNA): TGTGCCAGCAGGCCTTCGGCGATCGGGACAGGGGTGGAGACCCAGTACTTC.

V gene TRBV5-5 combines with J gene TRBJ2-1, with 7 positions matching TRBD2. CDR3 size: 15 residues. Trimming removed 4 bases from V and 8 bases from J; junction bases left unmatched: 12. The germline gives CDR1 SGHKS, CDR2 YYEKEE (reference sequence). The CDR3 DNA sequence: TGTGCCAGCAGCGCGGGACTAAATAGCGTTTATGAGCAGTTCTTC. Translation: CASSAGLNSVYEQFF.

This sequence joins TRBV19 and TRBJ2-5; D might be TRBD2 (5 bases). V lost 0 bases, J lost 0 bases, and 11 bases lay in between. The CDR3 covers 16 residues. The germline CDR1 and CDR2 sequences are LNHDA and SQIVND (reference sequence). The CDR3 here is CASSIDRDSHQETQYF. Written as DNA, the CDR3 is TGTGCCAGTAGTATAGATCGGGATAGCCACCAAGAGACCCAGTACTTC.

The chain recombines TRBV6-1 with TRBJ2-6; no clear D. Germline V gene data show CDR1 as MNHNS and CDR2 as SASEGT. V lost 10 bases, J lost 4 bases, and 17 bases lay in between. This CDR3 has 15 amino acids. In DNA, the CDR3 is TGTGCCACTTGCCCCGGGCTAGTGGGGGCCAACGTCCTGACTTTC. Its protein is CATCPGLVGANVLTF.

The genes are TRBV5-1 and TRBJ1-1, with TRBD1 as a possible D gene (6 bases). CDR1 and CDR2 from the germline V gene are SGHRS and YFSETQ. The ends were cut back, 4 bases at V and 1 base at J, with 11 bases in the middle. The CDR3 has 14 amino acids. CDR3 region: CASSRMGQNTEAFF. The CDR3 nucleotides read TGCGCCAGCAGCCGTATGGGACAGAACACTGAAGCTTTCTTT.

The CDR3 here is CASSSIRASGANVLTF. CDR3 bases: TGTGCCAGCAGTTCCATCAGGGCCTCTGGGGCCAACGTCCTGACTTTC. This chain links TRBV6-5 with TRBJ2-6; tentative D call: TRBD1 (5 bases). CDR1 and CDR2 from the germline V gene are MNHEY and SVGAGI. V gave up 4 bases and J gave up 0 bases, with 10 bases separating them. The CDR3 has 16 residues.

This sequence joins TRBV7-3 and TRBJ2-1; D gene ambiguous. The CDR3 loop spans 13 amino acids. Per the germline V gene, CDR1 is SGHTA and CDR2 is FQGTGA. V was trimmed by 2 bases and J by 5 bases, leaving 7 bases between them. CDR3 loop: CASSLELNNEQFF. CDR3 nucleotide sequence: TGTGCCAGCAGCTTAGAGCTCAACAATGAGCAGTTCTTC. Complete variable domain (other parts from reference TRBV7-3 and TRBJ2-1): GAGVSQTPSNKVTEKGKYVELRCDPISGHTALYWYRQSLGQGPEFLIYFQGTGAADDSGLPNDRFFAVRPEGSVSTLKIQRTERGDSAVYLCASSLELNNEQFFGPGTRLTVL.